This TCR beta chain was captured in a study of blood T cell repertoires in COVID-19. Germline CDR1 is LGHNA and CDR2 is YSLEER. CDR3 length: 19 amino acids. Trimming stripped 4 bases from V and 0 bases from J, with 19 bases between. As processed by the authors: Reference gene primer amplification in the assay estimated nucleated cell counts. This table comes from immunoSEQ multiplex PCR, and its TCRdb copy is limited to in-frame clones, with some not included. That table supplies the V and J calls and clone size; D and trimming were determined from the DNA. The sample records approximately 200,000 clones, roughly 77% being singletons.

The origin of this receptor is a woman aged 80 or over with COVID-19, enrolled during active disease. The chain is built from TRBV4-3 and TRBJ1-6, with D possibly matching TRBD1 (6 bases). The sequencing sample was made of peripheral blood. CDR3 protein: CASSRNRDTNRSYNSPLHF. The CDR3 DNA follows: TGCGCCAGCAGCCGGAACCGGGACACTAATCGCTCCTATAATTCACCCCTCCACTTT.